This T cell receptor beta chain was captured in a study of blood T cell repertoires in COVID-19. Clones were read by immunoSEQ multiplex PCR, and TCRdb kept only the in-frame ones, dropping some. This sample has tens of thousands of clones, with roughly 87% found just once. Germline V CDR1 and CDR2: SGHRS, YFSETQ. Trimming took off 4 bases at V and 4 bases at J, with 18 bases between the two ends. This CDR3 comprises 16 residues. This clonotype originated in a woman aged 50 to 60 with acute or convalescent COVID-19. Specimen: peripheral blood. V is TRBV5-1 and J is TRBJ2-1; D ambiguous. The CDR3 region has the DNA TGCGCCAGCAGCGCGTCCTCCCCGTCAGGATACAATGAGCAGTTCTTC. Translating gives CASSASSPSGYNEQFF. The full variable domain, completed using reference TRBV5-1 and TRBJ2-1, is KAGVTQTPRYLIKTRGQQVTLSCSPISGHRSVSWYQQTPGQGLQFLFEYFSETQRNKGNFPGRFSGRQFSNSRSEMNVSTLELGDSALYLCASSASSPSGYNEQFFGPGTRLTVL.